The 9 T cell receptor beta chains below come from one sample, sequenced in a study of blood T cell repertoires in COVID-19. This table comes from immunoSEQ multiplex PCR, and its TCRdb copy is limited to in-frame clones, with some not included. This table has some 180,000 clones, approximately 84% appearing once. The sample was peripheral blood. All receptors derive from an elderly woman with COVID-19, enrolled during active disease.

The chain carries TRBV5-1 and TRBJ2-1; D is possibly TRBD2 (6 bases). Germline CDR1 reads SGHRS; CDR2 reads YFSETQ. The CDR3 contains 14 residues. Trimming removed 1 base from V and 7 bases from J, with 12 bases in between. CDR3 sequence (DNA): TGCGCCAGCAGCTTGATGGGCGGGGATAATGAGCAGTTCTTC. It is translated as CASSLMGGDNEQFF.

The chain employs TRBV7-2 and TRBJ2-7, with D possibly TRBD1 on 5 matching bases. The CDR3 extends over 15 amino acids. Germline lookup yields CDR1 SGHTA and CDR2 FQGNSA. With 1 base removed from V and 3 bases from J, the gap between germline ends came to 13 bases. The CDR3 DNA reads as TGTGCCAGCAGCTTAGTCTCCACAGGCGTCTACGAGCAGTACTTC. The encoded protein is CASSLVSTGVYEQYF.

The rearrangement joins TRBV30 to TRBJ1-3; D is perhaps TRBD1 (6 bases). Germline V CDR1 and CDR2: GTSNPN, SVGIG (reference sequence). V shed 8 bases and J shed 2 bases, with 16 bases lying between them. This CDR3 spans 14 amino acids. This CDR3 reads CAGGPWATGNTIYF. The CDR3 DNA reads TGTGCCGGGGGGCCGTGGGCGACTGGAAACACCATATATTTT.

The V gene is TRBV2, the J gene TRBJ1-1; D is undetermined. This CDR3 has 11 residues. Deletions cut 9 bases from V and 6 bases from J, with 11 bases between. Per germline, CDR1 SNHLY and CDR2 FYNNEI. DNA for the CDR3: TGTGCCAGTCGCAGAGGGTCTGAAGCTTTCTTT. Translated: CASRRGSEAFF.

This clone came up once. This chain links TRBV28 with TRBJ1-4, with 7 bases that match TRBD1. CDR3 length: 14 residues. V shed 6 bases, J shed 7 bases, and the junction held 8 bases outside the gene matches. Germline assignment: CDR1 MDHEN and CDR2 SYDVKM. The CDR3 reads CASSLDRVREKLFF. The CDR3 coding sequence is TGTGCCAGCAGCCTCGACAGGGTCCGTGAAAAACTGTTTTTT.

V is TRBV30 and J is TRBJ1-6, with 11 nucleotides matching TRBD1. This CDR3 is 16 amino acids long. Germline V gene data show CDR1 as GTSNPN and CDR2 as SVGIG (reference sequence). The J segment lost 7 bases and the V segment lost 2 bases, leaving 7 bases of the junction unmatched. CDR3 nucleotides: TGTGCCTGGAGTTCCGGGACAGGGGGTATGAATTCACCCCTCCACTTT. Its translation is CAWSSGTGGMNSPLHF.

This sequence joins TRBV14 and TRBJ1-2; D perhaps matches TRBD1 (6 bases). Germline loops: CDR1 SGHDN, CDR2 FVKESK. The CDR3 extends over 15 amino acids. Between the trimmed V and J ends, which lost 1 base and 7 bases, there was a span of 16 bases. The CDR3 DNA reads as TGTGCCAGCAGCCAAGTTCGCCTGGGGGGGGCTGGCTACACCTTC. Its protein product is CASSQVRLGGAGYTF.

The DNA for the CDR3 is TGTGCCACCAGCAGTACTAGACTAGCGGGAGGGCCCGCGGATACGCAGTATTTT. Protein sequence: CATSSTRLAGGPADTQYF. This chain connects TRBV15 to TRBJ2-3, with 14 bases that match TRBD2. The junction had 11 bases not matched to a gene; V was cut back by 3 bases and J by 6 bases. CDR1 and CDR2 (germline): LNHNV, YYDKDF (reference sequence). There are 18 residues in the CDR3. The entire variable domain, with the rest obtained from reference TRBV15 and TRBJ2-3, is as follows: DAMVIQNPRYQVTQFGKPVTLSCSQTLNHNVMYWYQQKSSQAPKLLFHYYDKDFNNEADTPDNFQSRRPNTSFCFLDIRSPGLGDTAMYLCATSSTRLAGGPADTQYFGPGTRLTVL.

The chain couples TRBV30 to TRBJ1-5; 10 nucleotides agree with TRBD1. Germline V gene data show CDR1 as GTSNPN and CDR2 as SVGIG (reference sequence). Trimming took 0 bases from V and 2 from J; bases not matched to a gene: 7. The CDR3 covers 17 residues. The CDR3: CAWSVEDRGRGNQPQHF. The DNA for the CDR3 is TGTGCCTGGAGTGTGGAGGACAGGGGGAGGGGCAATCAGCCCCAGCATTTT.